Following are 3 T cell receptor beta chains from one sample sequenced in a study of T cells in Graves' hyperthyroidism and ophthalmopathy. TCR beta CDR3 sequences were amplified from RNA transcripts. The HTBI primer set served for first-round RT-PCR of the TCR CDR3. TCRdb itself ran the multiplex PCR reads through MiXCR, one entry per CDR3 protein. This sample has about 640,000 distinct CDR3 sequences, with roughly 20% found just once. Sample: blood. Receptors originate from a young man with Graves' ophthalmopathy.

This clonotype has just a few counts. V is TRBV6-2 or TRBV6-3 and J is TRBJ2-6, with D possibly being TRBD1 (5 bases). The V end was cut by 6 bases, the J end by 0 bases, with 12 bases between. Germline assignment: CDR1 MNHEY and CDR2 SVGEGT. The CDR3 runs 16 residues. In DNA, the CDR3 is TGTGCCAGCAGGTCCAGGGTGACCTCTGGGGCCAACGTCCTGACTTTC. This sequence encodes CASRSRVTSGANVLTF.

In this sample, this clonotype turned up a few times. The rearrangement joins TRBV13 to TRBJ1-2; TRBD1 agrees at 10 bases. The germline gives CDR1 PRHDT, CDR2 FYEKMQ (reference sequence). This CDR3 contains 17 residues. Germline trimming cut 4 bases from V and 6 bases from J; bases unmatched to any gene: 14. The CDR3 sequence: CASSSLLPGQGKDGYTF. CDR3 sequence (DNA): TGTGCCAGCAGCTCGCTCTTACCGGGACAGGGGAAGGATGGCTACACCTTC.

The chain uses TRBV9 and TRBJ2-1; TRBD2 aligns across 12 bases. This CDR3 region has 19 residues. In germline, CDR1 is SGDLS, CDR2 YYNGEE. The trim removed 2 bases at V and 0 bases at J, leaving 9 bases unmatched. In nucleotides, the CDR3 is TGTGCCAGCAGCGTCTCAGGGCTAGCGGGAGGGAGCTCCTACAATGAGCAGTTCTTC. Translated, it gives CASSVSGLAGGSSYNEQFF.